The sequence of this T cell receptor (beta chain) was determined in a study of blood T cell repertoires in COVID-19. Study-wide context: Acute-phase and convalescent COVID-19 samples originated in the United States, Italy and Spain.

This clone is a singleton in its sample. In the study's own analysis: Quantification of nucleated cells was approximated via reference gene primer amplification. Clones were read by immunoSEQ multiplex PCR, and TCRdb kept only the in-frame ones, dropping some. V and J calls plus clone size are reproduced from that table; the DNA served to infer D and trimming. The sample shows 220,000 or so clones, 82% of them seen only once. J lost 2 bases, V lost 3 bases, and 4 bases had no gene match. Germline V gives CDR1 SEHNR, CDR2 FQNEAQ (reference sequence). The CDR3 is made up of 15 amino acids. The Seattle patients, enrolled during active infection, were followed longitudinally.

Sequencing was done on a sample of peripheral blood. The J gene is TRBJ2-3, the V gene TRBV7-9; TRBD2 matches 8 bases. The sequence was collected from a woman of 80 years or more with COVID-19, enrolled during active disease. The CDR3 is CASSFASGYTDTQYF. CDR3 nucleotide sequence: TGTGCCAGCAGCTTCGCTAGCGGGTACACAGATACGCAGTATTTT. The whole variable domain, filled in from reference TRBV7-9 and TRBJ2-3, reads DTGVSQNPRHKITKRGQNVTFRCDPISEHNRLYWYRQTLGQGPEFLTYFQNEAQLEKSRLLSDRFSAERPKGSFSTLEIQRTEQGDSAMYLCASSFASGYTDTQYFGPGTRLTVL.